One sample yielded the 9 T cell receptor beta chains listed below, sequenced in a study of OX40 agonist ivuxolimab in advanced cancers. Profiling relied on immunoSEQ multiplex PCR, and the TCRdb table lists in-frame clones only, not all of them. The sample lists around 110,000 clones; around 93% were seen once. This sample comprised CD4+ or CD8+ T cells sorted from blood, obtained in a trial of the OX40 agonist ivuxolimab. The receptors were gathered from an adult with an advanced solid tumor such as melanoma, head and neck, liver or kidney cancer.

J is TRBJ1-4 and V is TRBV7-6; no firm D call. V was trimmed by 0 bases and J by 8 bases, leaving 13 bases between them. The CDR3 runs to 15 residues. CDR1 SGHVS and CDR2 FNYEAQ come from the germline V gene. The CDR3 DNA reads TGTGCCAGCAGCTTAGCGCGGGGTATTGGGGAAAAACTGTTTTTT. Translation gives CASSLARGIGEKLFF.

The chain's CDR3 is CASSLTGMGEKLFF. The CDR3, as DNA: TGTGCCAGCAGCCTGACAGGGATGGGAGAAAAACTGTTTTTT. The chain carries TRBV7-2 and TRBJ1-4, with 7 bases that match TRBD1. Germline CDR1 reads SGHTA; CDR2 reads FQGNSA. The CDR3 contains 14 residues. With V trimmed by 5 bases and J by 8 bases, 8 bases remained unmatched.

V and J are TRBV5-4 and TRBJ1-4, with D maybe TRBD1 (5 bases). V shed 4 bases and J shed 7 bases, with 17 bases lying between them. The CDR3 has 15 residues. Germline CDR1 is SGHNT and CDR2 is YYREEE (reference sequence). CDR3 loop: CASSPDGLRGEKLFF. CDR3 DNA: TGTGCCAGCAGCCCGGACGGGCTTAGGGGTGAAAAACTGTTTTTT. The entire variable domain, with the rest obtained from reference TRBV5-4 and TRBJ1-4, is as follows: ETGVTQSPTHLIKTRGQQVTLRCSSQSGHNTVSWYQQALGQGPQFIFQYYREEENGRGNFPPRFSGLQFPNYSSELNVNALELDDSALYLCASSPDGLRGEKLFFGSGTQLSVL.

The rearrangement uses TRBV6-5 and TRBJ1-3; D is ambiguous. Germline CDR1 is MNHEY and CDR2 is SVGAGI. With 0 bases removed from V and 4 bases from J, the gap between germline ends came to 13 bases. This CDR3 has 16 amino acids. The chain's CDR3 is CASSYSAQVSGNTIYF. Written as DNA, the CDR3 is TGTGCCAGCAGTTACTCTGCCCAGGTATCAGGAAACACCATATATTTT.

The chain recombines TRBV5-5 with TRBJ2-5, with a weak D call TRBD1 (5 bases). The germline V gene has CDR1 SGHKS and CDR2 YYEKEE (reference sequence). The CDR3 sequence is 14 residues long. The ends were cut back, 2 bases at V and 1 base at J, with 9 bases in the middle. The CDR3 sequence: CASSFTGTQETQYF. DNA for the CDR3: TGTGCCAGCAGCTTCACAGGAACCCAAGAGACCCAGTACTTC.

DNA for the CDR3: TGTGCCAGCTCGTATGGACTAGCGGGGAACAATGAGCAGTTCTTC. Amino acid sequence: CASSYGLAGNNEQFF. This chain links TRBV18 with TRBJ2-1; 12 nucleotides line up with TRBD2. The CDR3 has 15 amino acids. The junction had 5 bases not matched to a gene; V was cut back by 6 bases and J by 5 bases. Germline assignment: CDR1 KGHSH and CDR2 LQKENI. Combining the CDR3 with reference TRBV18 and TRBJ2-1 gives the whole variable domain NAGVMQNPRHLVRRRGQEARLRCSPMKGHSHVYWYRQLPEEGLKFMVYLQKENIIDESGMPKERFSAEFPKEGPSILRIQQVVRGDSAAYFCASSYGLAGNNEQFFGPGTRLTVL.

The CDR3 sequence: CASSPLRRGINEQFF. The CDR3 DNA reads as TGTGCCAGCTCACCATTGCGGCGGGGGATTAATGAGCAGTTCTTC. The chain employs TRBV18 and TRBJ2-1, with 7 bases fitting TRBD2. The germline gives CDR1 KGHSH, CDR2 LQKENI. Trimming cost V 2 bases and J 7 bases; bases outside gene matches: 8. The length of the CDR3 is 15 residues.

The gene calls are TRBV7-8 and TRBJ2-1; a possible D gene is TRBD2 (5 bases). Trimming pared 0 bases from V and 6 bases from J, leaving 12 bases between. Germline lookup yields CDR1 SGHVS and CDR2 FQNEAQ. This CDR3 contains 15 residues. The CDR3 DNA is TGTGCCAGCAGCTTAGCGGGAGCGCCTATCAATGAGCAGTTCTTC. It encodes CASSLAGAPINEQFF.

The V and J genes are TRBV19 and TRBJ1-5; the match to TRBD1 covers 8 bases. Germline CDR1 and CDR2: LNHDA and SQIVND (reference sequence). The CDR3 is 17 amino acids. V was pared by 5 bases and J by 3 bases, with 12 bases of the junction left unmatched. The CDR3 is CASSPGQGKGSNQPQHF. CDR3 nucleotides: TGTGCCAGTAGTCCCGGACAGGGCAAAGGGTCCAATCAGCCCCAGCATTTT.